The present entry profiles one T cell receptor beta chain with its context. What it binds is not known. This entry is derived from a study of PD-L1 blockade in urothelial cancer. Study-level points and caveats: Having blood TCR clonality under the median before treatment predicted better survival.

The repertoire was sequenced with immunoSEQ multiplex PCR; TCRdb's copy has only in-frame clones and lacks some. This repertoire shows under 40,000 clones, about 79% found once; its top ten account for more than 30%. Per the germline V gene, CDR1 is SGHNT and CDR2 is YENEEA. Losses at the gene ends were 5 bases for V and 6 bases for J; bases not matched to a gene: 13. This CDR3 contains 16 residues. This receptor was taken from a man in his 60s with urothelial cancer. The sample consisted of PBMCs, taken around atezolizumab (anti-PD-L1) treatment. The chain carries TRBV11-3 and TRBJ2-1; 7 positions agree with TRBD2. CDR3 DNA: TGTGCCAGCAGCGGATCCCATAGCGGGTCTGGCAATGAGCAGTTCTTC. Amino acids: CASSGSHSGSGNEQFF. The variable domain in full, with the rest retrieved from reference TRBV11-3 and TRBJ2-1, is EAGVVQSPRYKIIEKKQPVAFWCNPISGHNTLYWYLQNLGQGPELLIRYENEEAVDDSQLPKDRFSAERLKGVDSTLKIQPAELGDSAVYLCASSGSHSGSGNEQFFGPGTRLTVL.